This T cell receptor beta chain appears in the sequencing data of a study of control samples from healthy donors and cancer patients. TCRdb's copy holds only in-frame clones and misses some; the assay was immunoSEQ multiplex PCR. The top ten clones hold roughly 3.2% of a sample with over 100,000 clones, roughly 84% of them seen once. J gave up 6 bases and V 5 bases, and 4 bases lay outside the gene matches. This CDR3 region has 14 residues. From germline, CDR1 is SGHTA and CDR2 FQGNSA. This TCR was sampled from a man aged 50 to 60 in good health. Sample: blood. This chain joins TRBV7-2 and TRBJ2-4; 10 nucleotides match TRBD2. CDR3 amino acids: CASSPSGGGNIQYF. In DNA, the CDR3 is TGTGCCAGCAGCCCTAGCGGGGGTGGAAACATTCAGTACTTC.